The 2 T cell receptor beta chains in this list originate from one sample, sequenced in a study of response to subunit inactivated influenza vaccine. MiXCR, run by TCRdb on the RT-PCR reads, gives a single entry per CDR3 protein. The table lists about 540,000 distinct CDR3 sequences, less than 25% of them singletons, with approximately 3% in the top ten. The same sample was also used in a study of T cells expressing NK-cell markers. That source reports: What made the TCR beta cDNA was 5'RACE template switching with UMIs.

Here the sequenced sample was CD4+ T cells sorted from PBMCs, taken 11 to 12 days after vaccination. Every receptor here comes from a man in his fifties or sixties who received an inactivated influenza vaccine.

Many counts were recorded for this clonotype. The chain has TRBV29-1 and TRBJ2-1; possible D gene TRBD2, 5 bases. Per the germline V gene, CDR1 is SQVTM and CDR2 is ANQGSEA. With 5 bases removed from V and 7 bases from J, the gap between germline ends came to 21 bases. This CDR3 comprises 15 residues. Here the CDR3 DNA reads TGCAGCGTTCAAGCTACGGGTCACCCGGGGAATGAGCAGTTCTTC. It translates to CSVQATGHPGNEQFF.

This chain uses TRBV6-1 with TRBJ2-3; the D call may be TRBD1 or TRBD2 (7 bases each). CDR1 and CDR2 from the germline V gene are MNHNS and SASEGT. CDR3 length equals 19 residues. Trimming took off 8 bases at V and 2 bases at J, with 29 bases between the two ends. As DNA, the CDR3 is TGTGCCAGCTCCTTTCGAAGGGGGCGCCTAGCGGTTTCCACAGATACGCAGTATTTT. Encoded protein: CASSFRRGRLAVSTDTQYF.